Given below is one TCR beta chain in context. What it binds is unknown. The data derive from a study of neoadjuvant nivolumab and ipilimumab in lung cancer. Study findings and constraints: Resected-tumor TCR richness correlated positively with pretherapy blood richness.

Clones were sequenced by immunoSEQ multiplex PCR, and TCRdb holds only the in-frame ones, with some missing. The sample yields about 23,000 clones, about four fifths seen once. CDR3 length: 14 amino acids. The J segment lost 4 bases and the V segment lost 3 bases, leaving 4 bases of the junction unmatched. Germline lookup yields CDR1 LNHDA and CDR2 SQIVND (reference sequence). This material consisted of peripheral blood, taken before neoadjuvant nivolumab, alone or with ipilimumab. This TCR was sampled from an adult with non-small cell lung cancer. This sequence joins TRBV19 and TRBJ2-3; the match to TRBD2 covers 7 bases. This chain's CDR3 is CASSISAGSDTQYF. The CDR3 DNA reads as TGTGCCAGTAGTATTTCAGCGGGATCAGATACGCAGTATTTT.